Below, 23 T cell receptor beta chains from the same sample are listed, as sequenced in a study of tumor-infiltrating lymphocytes in oesophageal squamous cell carcinoma. TCRdb passed the PCR reads through MiXCR, listing each CDR3 protein once. The table lists under 20,000 distinct CDR3 sequences, around half of them singletons, with about 38% in the top ten. Sequenced material: esophageal tumor tissue. The receptors stem from a female donor with esophageal squamous cell carcinoma.

This clonotype has a single count. Because the CDR3 is missing its conserved closing phenylalanine or tryptophan, this is likely a read error. The DNA is left out, because the CDR3 cannot be placed on it with certainty; the CDR3 is given as TCRdb lists it. The CDR3: CASSSGLVGYNKSSI. The V call is TRBV7-2, the J call TRBJ2-7; the DNA was not compared with TRBD2, the D call given in the table. Germline loops: CDR1 SGHTA, CDR2 FQGNSA. The CDR3 length is 15 residues, termini included.

This clonotype appeared a single time. DNA of the CDR3: TGTGCCAGCAGTGCAAATTTATTCACAGATACGCAGTATTTT. Residues: CASSANLFTDTQYF. This sequence joins TRBV6-4 and TRBJ2-3; D is unclear. Trimming pared 4 bases from V and 2 bases from J, leaving 10 bases between. Germline assignment: CDR1 MRHNA and CDR2 SNTAGT. CDR3 length: 14 amino acids.

This chain connects TRBV7-2 to TRBJ2-1; the match to TRBD2 covers 13 bases. The CDR3 is 15 residues long. Germline CDR1 SGHTA, CDR2 FQGNSA. The J segment lost 8 bases and the V segment lost 1 base, leaving 2 bases of the junction unmatched. The CDR3 sequence is CASSLGTSGSDEQFF. The CDR3 coding sequence is TGTGCCAGCAGCTTAGGGACTAGCGGGAGCGATGAGCAGTTCTTC. Supplemented by reference TRBV7-2 and TRBJ2-1, the full variable domain reads GAGVSQSPSNKVTEKGKDVELRCDPISGHTALYWYRQSLGQGLEFLIYFQGNSAPDKSGLPSDRFSAERTGGSVSTLTIQRTQQEDSAVYLCASSLGTSGSDEQFFGPGTRLTVL.

As for this clonotype: A much bigger clone sits one base away, suggesting this may be a read error. The chain has TRBV7-2 and TRBJ2-5; D possibly corresponds to TRBD2 (5 bases). The CDR3 contains 10 residues. V lost 8 bases and J 13 bases, leaving 14 bases between the germline ends. CDR1 and CDR2 (germline): SGHTA, FQGNSA. CDR3 loop: CASGPRSGYF. As DNA, the CDR3 is TGTGCCAGCGGACCGAGAAGCGGGTACTTC.

The chain is built from TRBV7-2 and TRBJ2-4; no reliable D call. Matching the DNA end better, TRBJ2-5 makes the J call doubtful. There are 15 residues in the CDR3. The germline gives CDR1 SGHTA, CDR2 FQGNSA. CDR3 DNA: TGTGCCAGCAGCTTAGAGTTTTGGCAGCAAGAGACCCAGTACTTC. Translating it yields CASSLEFWQQETQYF.

Remarks on this clonotype: No conserved phenylalanine or tryptophan is present at the end of the CDR3, so a read error is the likely explanation. V usage is TRBV27 and J usage is TRBJ1-6; no definite D call. With 2 bases removed from V and 2 bases from J, the gap between germline ends came to 13 bases. CDR1 MNHEY and CDR2 SMNVEV come from the germline V gene (reference sequence). CDR3 length: 17 amino acids. The CDR3 region is CASSLNLDRTYNSPLHY. The CDR3 DNA follows: TGTGCCAGCAGTTTAAATTTGGACCGCACCTATAATTCACCCCTCCACTAC.

The chain couples TRBV7-6 to TRBJ2-5; D may be TRBD2 (6 bases). CDR1 is SGHVS and CDR2 is FNYEAQ in the germline V gene. The CDR3 consists of 14 residues. Between the trimmed V and J ends, which lost 5 bases and 3 bases, there was a span of 13 bases. This CDR3 is CASSRYTGEETQYF. CDR3 in DNA: TGTGCCAGCAGCAGGTACACGGGGGAAGAGACCCAGTACTTC.

The chain carries TRBV28 and TRBJ2-2; D unresolved. V was clipped by 6 bases and J by 5 bases, with 7 bases between them. The CDR3 sequence is 12 residues long. Germline assignment: CDR1 MDHEN and CDR2 SYDVKM. The CDR3 here is CASRQITGELFF. CDR3 bases: TGTGCCAGCAGGCAGATAACCGGGGAGCTGTTTTTT.

This clonotype was observed a handful of times. This CDR3 is CASSFAGAADTQYF. CDR3 sequence (DNA): TGTGCCAGCAGCTTTGCGGGGGCGGCAGATACGCAGTATTTT. V usage is TRBV7-2 and J usage is TRBJ2-3, with D perhaps matching TRBD2 (7 bases). CDR1 and CDR2 (germline): SGHTA, FQGNSA. V lost 3 bases and J lost 4, with 11 bases in between. CDR3 length: 14 residues.

This clonotype was detected ten times or more. The CDR3 reads CASSLQLGLAGSYEQYF. The CDR3 DNA reads TGCGCCAGCAGCCTACAACTTGGACTAGCGGGCTCCTACGAGCAGTACTTC. The chain is built from TRBV5-1 and TRBJ2-7; 11 nucleotides match TRBD2. J was trimmed by 0 bases and V by 4 bases; bases with no gene match: 9. Germline CDR1 and CDR2: SGHRS and YFSETQ. The CDR3 spans 17 residues. The variable domain in full, with the rest retrieved from reference TRBV5-1 and TRBJ2-7, is KAGVTQTPRYLIKTRGQQVTLSCSPISGHRSVSWYQQTPGQGLQFLFEYFSETQRNKGNFPGRFSGRQFSNSRSEMNVSTLELGDSALYLCASSLQLGLAGSYEQYFGPGTRLTVT.

This sequence joins TRBV7-3 and TRBJ2-5; 11 nucleotides match TRBD2. Near its end, the DNA agrees better with TRBJ2-1, so the J call may be wrong. Germline CDR1 SGHTA, CDR2 FQGTGA. There are 15 residues in the CDR3. The CDR3 loop reads CASSLSLAGGSEQFF. The CDR3 bases are TGTGCCAGCAGCTTAAGCCTAGCGGGAGGAAGTGAGCAGTTCTTC.

The gene calls are TRBV7-2 and TRBJ2-5; 7 bases map to TRBD2. Germline values: CDR1 SGHTA, CDR2 FQGNSA. Trimming removed 5 bases from V and 11 bases from J; junction bases left unmatched: 20. The CDR3 is 16 amino acids. CDR3 nucleotide sequence: TGTGCCAGCAGCACCAGTGCGGCGGGAGTTGGCAATGAGCAGTACTTC. This gives the protein CASSTSAAGVGNEQYF.

This clonotype occurred many times. The V call is TRBV5-1, the J call TRBJ2-7; TRBD2 aligns across 14 bases. J gave up 0 bases and V 2 bases, and 7 bases lay outside the gene matches. Germline CDR1 is SGHRS and CDR2 is YFSETQ. This CDR3 comprises 18 residues. CDR3 in amino acids: CASSFFGLAGGLSYEQYF. In DNA form, the CDR3 reads TGCGCCAGCAGCTTCTTCGGACTAGCGGGAGGCCTCTCCTACGAGCAGTACTTC.

The DNA for the CDR3 is TGTGCCAGCAGCTTAGCCCAGACCTCTAGCGGGTTGTTCTTC. It yields the protein CASSLAQTSSGLFF. The V and J genes are TRBV7-2 and TRBJ2-1, with 8 bases fitting TRBD2. Per germline, CDR1 SGHTA and CDR2 FQGNSA. This CDR3 has 14 residues. With V trimmed by 0 bases and J by 15 bases, 10 bases remained unmatched.

This clonotype was seen more than once but under ten times. The chain joins TRBV12-5 to TRBJ2-3; D is tentatively TRBD1 or TRBD2 (5 bases each). The CDR3 runs 15 residues. V lost 5 bases and J 5 bases, leaving 17 bases between the germline ends. Germline assignment: CDR1 LGHNT and CDR2 FRNRAP. The CDR3 sequence: CASGGTGHIGDTQYF. CDR3 in DNA: TGTGCTAGTGGTGGGACGGGCCATATTGGAGATACGCAGTATTTT.

The rearrangement links TRBV7-6 to TRBJ2-5; 12 bases line up with TRBD2. Near its end, the DNA agrees better with TRBJ2-1, so the J call may be wrong. Germline V lookup: CDR1 SGHVS, CDR2 FNYEAQ. The CDR3 loop spans 19 amino acids. CDR3 in amino acids: CASSLYGLAGPEGGNEQFF. Here the CDR3 DNA reads TGTGCCAGCAGCTTATATGGACTAGCGGGACCCGAGGGAGGGAATGAGCAGTTCTTC.

The rearrangement joins TRBV7-2 to TRBJ2-1, with 8 positions matching TRBD2. Germline CDR1 reads SGHTA; CDR2 reads FQGNSA. The CDR3 has 16 residues. V was pared by 4 bases and J by 9 bases, with 14 bases of the junction left unmatched. CDR3 DNA: TGTGCCAGCAGCTCCCCCGAAAGGACTAGCACAATTGAGCAGTTCTTC. The encoded protein is CASSSPERTSTIEQFF. The full variable domain, with the rest looked up from reference TRBV7-2 and TRBJ2-1, is GAGVSQSPSNKVTEKGKDVELRCDPISGHTALYWYRQSLGQGLEFLIYFQGNSAPDKSGLPSDRFSAERTGGSVSTLTIQRTQQEDSAVYLCASSSPERTSTIEQFFGPGTRLTVL.

The V call is TRBV7-3, the J call TRBJ2-4; TRBD1 matches 7 bases. The J call could be wrong; TRBJ2-6 is a better fit for the DNA end. The CDR3 totals 12 residues. Germline loops: CDR1 SGHTA, CDR2 FQGTGA. CDR3 sequence (DNA): TGTGCCAGCAGCTTCGACAGGGCCGTCCTGACTTTC. It specifies CASSFDRAVLTF.

This clonotype was counted ten times or more. V gene TRBV18 combines with J gene TRBJ1-5; D is uncertain. This CDR3 has 15 residues. Germline V gives CDR1 KGHSH, CDR2 LQKENI. V lost 6 bases to trimming and J lost 0 bases, with 12 bases between them. CDR3 loop: CASSKDGYSNQPQHF. CDR3 nucleotides: TGTGCCAGCTCCAAGGACGGGTATAGCAATCAGCCCCAGCATTTT.

This clonotype is medium-sized within its sample. The chain employs TRBV6-1 and TRBJ2-1, with D hard to call. The CDR3 is 11 residues long. V lost 4 bases to trimming and J lost 9 bases, with 7 bases between them. Germline CDR1 is MNHNS and CDR2 is SASEGT. Here the CDR3 DNA reads TGTGCCAGCAGTGCACTAATTGAGCAGTTCTTC. Amino acid sequence: CASSALIEQFF.

The chain recombines TRBV7-3 with TRBJ1-2; the D gene is possibly TRBD1 (6 bases). Trimming shortened V by 5 bases and J by 4 bases, and 14 bases separated the two germline ends. CDR1 is SGHTA and CDR2 is FQGTGA in the germline V gene. This CDR3 has 14 residues. CDR3 protein: CASSPGTLGYGYTF. The CDR3, as DNA: TGTGCCAGCAGCCCCGGGACACTCGGCTATGGCTACACCTTC.

This clonotype qualifies as medium-sized (0.01 to 0.1%). The DNA for the CDR3 is TGTGCCAGCAGCCTTCGGGCGCTCGAAACCTACAATGAGCAGTTCTTC. Protein product: CASSLRALETYNEQFF. The V call is TRBV7-8, the J call TRBJ2-1; D gene uncertain. The CDR3 consists of 16 residues. Trimming left V 5 bases short and J 2 bases short, with 16 bases between. Germline CDR1 reads SGHVS; CDR2 reads FQNEAQ. The variable domain in full, completed from reference TRBV7-8 and TRBJ2-1, reads GAGVSQSPRYKVAKRGQDVALRCDPISGHVSLFWYQQALGQGPEFLTYFQNEAQLDKSGLPSDRFFAERPEGSVSTLKIQRTQQEDSAVYLCASSLRALETYNEQFFGPGTRLTVL.

This chain joins TRBV28 and TRBJ2-7; TRBD1 matches at 9 bases. The closer fit of TRBJ1-2 to the DNA end suggests the J call may be wrong. Germline CDR1 MDHEN, CDR2 SYDVKM. The CDR3 loop spans 15 amino acids. CDR3 sequence (DNA): TGTGCCAGCAGTGAAACCGGGACAGGGAGATATGGCTACACCTTC. Protein product: CASSETGTGRYGYTF.